This passage covers 3 T cell receptor beta chains from one sample sequenced in a study of T cell changes during pregnancy in multiple sclerosis. Profiled with immunoSEQ multiplex PCR; TCRdb holds only in-frame clones, not every one. Here the sample spans 25,000 to 35,000 clones, nearly 90% being singletons. Sequenced here: CD8+ T cells from peripheral blood mononuclear cells, sampled in the second trimester of pregnancy. The receptors come from a female donor with multiple sclerosis, enrolled in a pregnancy study.

The gene calls are TRBV25-1 and TRBJ2-7; weak D call: TRBD1 (5 bases). The V and J ends lost 2 bases and 4 bases respectively, with 9 bases between them. Germline V gives CDR1 MGHDK, CDR2 SYGVNS. The CDR3 sequence is 13 residues long. In DNA, the CDR3 is TGTGCCAGCAGTGAAGGGGCAGATTACGAGCAGTACTTC. Amino acid sequence: CASSEGADYEQYF.

This chain joins TRBV9 and TRBJ2-7; D is perhaps TRBD1 (6 bases). Germline CDR1 is SGDLS and CDR2 is YYNGEE. Trimming removed 4 bases at V and 9 bases at J, with 17 bases between. This CDR3 is 13 amino acids long. The chain's CDR3 is CASSPVQGRAQYF. The DNA for the CDR3 is TGTGCCAGCAGCCCCGTACAGGGACGGGCGCAGTACTTC.

The rearrangement joins TRBV29-1 to TRBJ2-3, with a weak D call TRBD2 (5 bases). The V and J ends lost 4 bases and 2 bases respectively, with 13 bases between them. The CDR3 sequence is 14 residues long. Germline assignment: CDR1 SQVTM and CDR2 ANQGSEA. The CDR3 nucleotides are TGCAGCGTTGCGGAACGGACTCTCACAGATACGCAGTATTTT. It specifies CSVAERTLTDTQYF.